This T cell receptor beta chain comes out of a study of T cells in Graves' hyperthyroidism and ophthalmopathy (dated 2019 in TCRdb). Regarding the complete study: Peripheral blood samples were taken at initial diagnosis, before any treatment was given. Whether ophthalmopathy could be predicted prospectively was tested in an independent validation cohort made up of under 20 hyperthyroidism patients plus 17 patients who later progressed to ophthalmopathy. Once sampling was done, hyperthyroidism patients were given methimazole at a starting dose of 30 mg daily, whereas ophthalmopathy patients were given high-dose intravenous methylprednisolone. The paper describes TCR Vbeta CDR3 sequencing of 130 to 150 peripheral blood samples, made up of 43 ophthalmopathy patients, some 76 hyperthyroidism patients and roughly 17 progressor patients. The 100 or so discovery patients were randomly split 7:3 into training and test sets. TCR V-J signatures able to tell the groups apart were searched for in a discovery cohort of 90 to 100 patients, of whom under 45 had Graves' ophthalmopathy and around 56 had stable Graves' hyperthyroidism. In addition, the study compared T-cell repertoires in thyroid tissue and in blood from five or six Graves' hyperthyroidism patients.

Results and caveats for the whole study, not just this receptor: Ophthalmopathy was separated from stable hyperthyroidism by a 13 V-J signature model, with 87.88% sensitivity and about 81% specificity obtained in cross-validation and 80%/75% obtained in testing. In validation, progression to ophthalmopathy was predicted by the model with 70.59% sensitivity and roughly 72% specificity, a median of about 6.8 months before onset. Sample size was not statistically predetermined, and investigators were not blinded to group allocation. Most expanded thyroid clonotypes (frequency above 0.001) were also found in blood, which suggests that blood repertoires may mirror thyroid immune responses.

The hyperthyroidism patients were between 18 and 65 years old and newly diagnosed, with a disease duration of less than 2 months. The study excluded patients with uncontrolled infections, other autoimmune diseases, pregnancy or lactation. Diagnoses relied on clinical symptoms, serum thyroxine and TRAb, thyroid ultrasound and orbital computed tomography. Blood from progressor patients was drawn when they were first diagnosed with hyperthyroidism, before any ophthalmopathy symptoms appeared. Ficoll-Paque density gradient centrifugation was used to isolate PBMCs from 8 to 10 ml of fresh peripheral blood. Progressor patients were first diagnosed with Graves' hyperthyroidism and then developed ophthalmopathy during follow-up. Total RNA was extracted using Trizol reagent, and RNA quality was assessed on an Agilent 2100 Bioanalyzer. The TCR beta CDR3 regions were amplified from RNA transcripts. The first round of RT-PCR for the TCR CDR3 was performed with the HTBI primer set and the Qiagen OneStep RT-PCR kit. A second multiplex PCR round built the libraries, followed by size selection and purification. The libraries were sequenced on an Illumina HiSeq2000 using paired-end 100 bp reads. Turning to the authors' computational methods: SOAPnuke was used to process the raw data, throwing out any read that contained adapters or uncalled bases, had a mean Phred below 15, or lacked an exact constant-primer or identifier match. COPE v1.2.5 was used to merge the high-quality paired reads, and each unique nucleotide sequence was defined as a clonotype. MiTCR v1.1 was used to align clonotypes to the IMGT TRBV, TRBD and TRBJ reference segments. Analysis was restricted to V-J combinations with a frequency above 0.0001, which covered 99.2% of repertoires. The TCS score was defined as F50 (clonal expansion) divided by E x V (chaos), with BLOSUM62-based TCRdist calculated between CDR3 peptides within each V-J. Welch's t-statistics and random forest reduced roughly 530 V-J features to 10 to 15, which were used in a naive Bayes classifier (R e1071). The public reads were quality trimmed at Q25 with fastp and then assembled into clones with MiXCR by TCRdb, keeping productive beta chains. Merged by CDR3 protein, the rows form single entries marked with the most common genes and DNA. The V and J calls were determined by TCRdb, not by the authors. The sample has over 250,000 distinct CDR3 sequences on record, under 30% of them singletons. Jointly, the top ten make up roughly a quarter of the sample.

Trimmed from V: 3 bases; trimmed from J: 4 bases; junction bases lacking a gene match: 10. The CDR3, from cysteine to phenylalanine, totals 16 residues. Solely the CDR3 DNA is kept, with 48 bases framed from the first base. CDR1 and CDR2, per the germline V gene, are SGHTA and FQGNSA. This clonotype was seen repeatedly, ten times or more. Its antigen is not yet known. Base quality data are lacking; no much larger clone is found one base away. The sample consisted of blood. The chain was built from TRBV7-2 and TRBJ2-7, with 9 bases matching TRBD2. The sequence came from a middle-aged man with Graves' hyperthyroidism that later progressed to Graves' ophthalmopathy. Read as DNA, the sequence is TGTGCCAGCAGCTTCTTAATAGCGGGAGCTAATTACGAGCAGTACTTC. This is translated as CASSFLIAGANYEQYF.